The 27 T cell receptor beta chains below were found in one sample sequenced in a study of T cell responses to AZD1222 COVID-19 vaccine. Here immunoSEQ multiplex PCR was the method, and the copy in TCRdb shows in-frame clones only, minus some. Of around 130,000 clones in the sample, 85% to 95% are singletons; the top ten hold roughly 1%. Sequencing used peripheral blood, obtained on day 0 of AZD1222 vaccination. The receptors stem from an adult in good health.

CDR3 sequence: CASSQVGDRVDGYTF. The CDR3 nucleotides are TGTGCCAGCAGCCAAGTCGGGGACAGGGTGGATGGCTACACCTTC. The chain carries TRBV4-2 and TRBJ1-2; 9 bases agree with TRBD1. Germline-derived CDR1 and CDR2 are LGHNA and YNFKEQ. J lost 6 bases, V lost 1 base, and 6 bases had no gene match. The CDR3 spans 15 residues.

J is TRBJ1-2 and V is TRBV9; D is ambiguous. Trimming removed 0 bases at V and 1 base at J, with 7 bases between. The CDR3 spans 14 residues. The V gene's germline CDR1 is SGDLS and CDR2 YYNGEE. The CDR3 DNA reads TGTGCCAGCAGCGTAGCCACTTTTAACTATGGCTACACCTTC. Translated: CASSVATFNYGYTF.

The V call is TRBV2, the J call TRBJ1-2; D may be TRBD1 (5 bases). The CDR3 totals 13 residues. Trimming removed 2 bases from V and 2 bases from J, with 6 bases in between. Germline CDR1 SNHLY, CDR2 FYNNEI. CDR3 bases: TGTGCCAGCAGTGAACGGGGGAACTATGGCTACACCTTC. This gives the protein CASSERGNYGYTF.

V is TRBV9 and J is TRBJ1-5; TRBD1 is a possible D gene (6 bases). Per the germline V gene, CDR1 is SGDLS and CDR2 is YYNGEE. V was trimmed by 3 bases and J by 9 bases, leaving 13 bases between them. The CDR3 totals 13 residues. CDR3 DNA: TGTGCCAGCAGCGCCTCAGGGGCTCGGCCCCAGCATTTT. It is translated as CASSASGARPQHF.

This chain's CDR3 is CASSLPGVSYTF. The CDR3 region has the DNA TGTGCCAGCAGCCTTCCTGGGGTGAGCTACACCTTC. V is TRBV5-4 and J is TRBJ1-2, with no clear D. Trimming removed 4 bases at V and 9 bases at J, with 13 bases between. Germline V lookup: CDR1 SGHNT, CDR2 YYREEE (reference sequence). There are 12 residues in the CDR3.

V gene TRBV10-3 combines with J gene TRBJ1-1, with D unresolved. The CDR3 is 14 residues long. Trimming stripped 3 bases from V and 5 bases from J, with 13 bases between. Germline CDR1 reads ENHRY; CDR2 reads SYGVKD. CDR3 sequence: CAISEEPRGTEAFF. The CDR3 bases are TGTGCCATCAGTGAAGAACCACGGGGTACTGAAGCTTTCTTT.

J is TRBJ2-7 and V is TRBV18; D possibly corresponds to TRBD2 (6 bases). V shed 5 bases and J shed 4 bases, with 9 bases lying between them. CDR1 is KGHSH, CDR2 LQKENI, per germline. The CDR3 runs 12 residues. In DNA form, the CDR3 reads TGTGCCAGCTCAATCGGGAGTTACGAGCAGTACTTC. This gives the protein CASSIGSYEQYF.

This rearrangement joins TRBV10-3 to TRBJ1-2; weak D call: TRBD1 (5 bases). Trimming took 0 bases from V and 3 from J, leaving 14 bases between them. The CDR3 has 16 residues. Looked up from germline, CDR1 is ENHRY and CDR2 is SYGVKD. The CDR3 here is CAISESHSGRDYGYTF. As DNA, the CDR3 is TGTGCCATCAGTGAGTCCCATTCGGGACGGGACTATGGCTACACCTTC.

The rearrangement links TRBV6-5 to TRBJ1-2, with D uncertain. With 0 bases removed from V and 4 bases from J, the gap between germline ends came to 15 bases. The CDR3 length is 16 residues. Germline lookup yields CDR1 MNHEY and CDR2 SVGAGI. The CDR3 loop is CASSYSSPNEGYGYTF. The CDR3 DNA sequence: TGTGCCAGCAGTTACTCGAGTCCAAATGAGGGCTATGGCTACACCTTC.

Here the CDR3 DNA reads TGTGCCAGCTCCCTGAGGGGTGGTGAAAAACTGTTTTTT. It is translated as CASSLRGGEKLFF. J is TRBJ1-4 and V is TRBV18, with D maybe TRBD1 (5 bases). Germline CDR1 is KGHSH and CDR2 is LQKENI. Between the trimmed V and J ends, which lost 6 bases and 7 bases, there was a span of 12 bases. This CDR3 comprises 13 residues.

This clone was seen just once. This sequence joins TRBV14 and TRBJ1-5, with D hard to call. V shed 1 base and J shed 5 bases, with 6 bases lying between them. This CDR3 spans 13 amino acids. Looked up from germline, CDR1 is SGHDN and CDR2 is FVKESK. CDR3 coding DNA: TGTGCCAGCAGCCAAGGACCTTATCAGCCCCAGCATTTT. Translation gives CASSQGPYQPQHF.

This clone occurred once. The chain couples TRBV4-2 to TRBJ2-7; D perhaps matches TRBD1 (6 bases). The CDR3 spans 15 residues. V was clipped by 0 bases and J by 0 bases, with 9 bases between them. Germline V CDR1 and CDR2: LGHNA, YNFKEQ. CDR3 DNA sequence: TGTGCCAGCAGCCAAGACCGGGACACCTCCTACGAGCAGTACTTC. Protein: CASSQDRDTSYEQYF.

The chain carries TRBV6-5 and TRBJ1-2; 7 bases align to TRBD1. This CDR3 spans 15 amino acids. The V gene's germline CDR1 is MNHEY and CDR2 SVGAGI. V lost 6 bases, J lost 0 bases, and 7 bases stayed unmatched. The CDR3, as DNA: TGTGCCAGCAGCATGTACGGGACAGCTAACTATGGCTACACCTTC. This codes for CASSMYGTANYGYTF.

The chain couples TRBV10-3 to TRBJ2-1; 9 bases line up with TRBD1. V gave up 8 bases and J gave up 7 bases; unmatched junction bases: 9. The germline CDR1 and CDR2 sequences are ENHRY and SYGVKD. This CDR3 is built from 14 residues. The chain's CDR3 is CAIGADRGANEQFF. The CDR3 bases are TGTGCCATCGGTGCTGACAGGGGGGCGAATGAGCAGTTCTTC.

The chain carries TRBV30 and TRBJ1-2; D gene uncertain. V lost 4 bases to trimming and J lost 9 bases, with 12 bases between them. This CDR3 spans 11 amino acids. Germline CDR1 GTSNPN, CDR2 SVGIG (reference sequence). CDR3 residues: CAWTTHLSYTF. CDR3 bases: TGTGCCTGGACCACACACCTAAGCTACACCTTC.

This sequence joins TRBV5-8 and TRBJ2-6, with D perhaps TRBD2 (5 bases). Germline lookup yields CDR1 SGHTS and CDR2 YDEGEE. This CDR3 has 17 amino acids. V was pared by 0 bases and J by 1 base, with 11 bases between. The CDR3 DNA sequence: TGTGCCAGCAGCTTGGCCGCTAGCAGGTCTGGGGCCAACGTCCTGACTTTC. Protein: CASSLAASRSGANVLTF.

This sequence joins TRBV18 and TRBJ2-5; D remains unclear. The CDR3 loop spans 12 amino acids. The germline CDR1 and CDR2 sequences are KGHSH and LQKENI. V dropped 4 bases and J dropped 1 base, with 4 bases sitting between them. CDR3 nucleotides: TGTGCCAGCTCACAGTCCCAAGAGACCCAGTACTTC. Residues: CASSQSQETQYF. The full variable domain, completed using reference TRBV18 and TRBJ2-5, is NAGVMQNPRHLVRRRGQEARLRCSPMKGHSHVYWYRQLPEEGLKFMVYLQKENIIDESGMPKERFSAEFPKEGPSILRIQQVVRGDSAAYFCASSQSQETQYFGPGTRLLVL.

The DNA for the CDR3 is TGTGCCAGCGAGCGTGCGGGGCCACTTTACAATGAGCAGTTCTTC. Protein product: CASERAGPLYNEQFF. The chain recombines TRBV7-9 with TRBJ2-1; weak D call: TRBD2 (6 bases). This CDR3 comprises 15 residues. Trimming cost V 8 bases and J 4 bases, with 18 bases left between them. Germline-derived CDR1 and CDR2 are SEHNR and FQNEAQ (reference sequence).

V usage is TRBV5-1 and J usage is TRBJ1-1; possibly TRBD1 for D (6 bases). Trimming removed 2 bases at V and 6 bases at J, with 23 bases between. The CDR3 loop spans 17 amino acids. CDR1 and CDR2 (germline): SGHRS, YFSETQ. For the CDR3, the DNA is TGCGCCAGCAGCTTCCGAGGACAGCAACCACTAATTTCTGAAGCTTTCTTT. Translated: CASSFRGQQPLISEAFF.

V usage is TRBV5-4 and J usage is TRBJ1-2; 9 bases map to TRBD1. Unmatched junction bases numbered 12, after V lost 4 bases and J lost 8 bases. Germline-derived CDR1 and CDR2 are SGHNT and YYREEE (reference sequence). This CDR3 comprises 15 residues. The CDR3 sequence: CASSQREQGARGYTF. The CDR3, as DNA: TGTGCCAGCAGCCAGAGAGAACAGGGGGCAAGAGGCTACACCTTC.

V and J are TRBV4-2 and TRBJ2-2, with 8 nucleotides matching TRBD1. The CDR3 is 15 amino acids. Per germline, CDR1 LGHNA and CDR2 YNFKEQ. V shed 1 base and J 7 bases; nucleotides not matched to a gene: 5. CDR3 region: CASSQVDRAGGELFF. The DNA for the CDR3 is TGTGCCAGCAGCCAAGTGGACAGGGCGGGCGGGGAGCTGTTTTTT.

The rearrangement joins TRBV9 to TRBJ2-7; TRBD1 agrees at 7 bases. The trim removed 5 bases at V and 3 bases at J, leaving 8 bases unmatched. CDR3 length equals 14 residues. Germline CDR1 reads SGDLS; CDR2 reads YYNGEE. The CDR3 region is CASSRQGYLYEQYF. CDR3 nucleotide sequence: TGTGCCAGCAGTCGACAGGGCTACCTCTACGAGCAGTACTTC.

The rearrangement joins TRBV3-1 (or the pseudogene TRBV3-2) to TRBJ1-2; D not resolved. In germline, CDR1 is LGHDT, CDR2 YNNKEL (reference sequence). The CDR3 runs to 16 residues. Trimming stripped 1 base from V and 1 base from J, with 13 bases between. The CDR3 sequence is CASSQGIYSFNYGYTF. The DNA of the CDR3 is TGTGCCAGCAGCCAAGGTATTTACAGCTTTAACTATGGCTACACCTTC.

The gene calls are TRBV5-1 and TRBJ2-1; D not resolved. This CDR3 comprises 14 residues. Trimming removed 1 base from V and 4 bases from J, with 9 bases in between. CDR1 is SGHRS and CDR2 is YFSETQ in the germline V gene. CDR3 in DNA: TGCGCCAGCAGCTTGAGGGCACTGTACAATGAGCAGTTCTTC. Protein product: CASSLRALYNEQFF.

The CDR3 region is CASWSGNTIYF. DNA for the CDR3: TGTGCCAGCTGGTCTGGAAACACCATATATTTT. The chain recombines TRBV2 with TRBJ1-3, with no clear D. Germline CDR1 SNHLY, CDR2 FYNNEI. The CDR3 is 11 amino acids. V lost 8 bases to trimming and J lost 1 base, with 3 bases between them.

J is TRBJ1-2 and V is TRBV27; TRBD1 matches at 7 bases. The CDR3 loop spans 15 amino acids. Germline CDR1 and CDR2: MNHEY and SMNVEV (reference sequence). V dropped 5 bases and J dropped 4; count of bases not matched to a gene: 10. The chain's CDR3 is CASSPRQGVFYGYTF. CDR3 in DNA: TGTGCCAGCAGTCCACGTCAGGGGGTTTTCTATGGCTACACCTTC.

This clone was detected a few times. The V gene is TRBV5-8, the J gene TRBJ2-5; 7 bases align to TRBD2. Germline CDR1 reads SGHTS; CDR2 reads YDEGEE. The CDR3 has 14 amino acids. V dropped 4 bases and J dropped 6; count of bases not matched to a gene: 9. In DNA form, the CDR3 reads TGTGCCAGCAGCCCCGGACTAGTTGTACAGACCCAGTACTTC. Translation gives CASSPGLVVQTQYF.